These 10 T cell receptor beta chains share one sample of origin, sequenced in a study of shared clonotypes between healthy human individuals. The assay was immunoSEQ multiplex PCR, and TCRdb's table has in-frame clones only and misses some. The sample holds roughly 700,000 clones, around 67% seen once. The sequenced sample consisted of memory CD4+ T cells sorted from blood. The subset was: CD45RA-negative fraction. The receptors shown here come from a woman between 25 and 40 years old in good health.

This clone was seen a handful of times. The chain couples TRBV30 to TRBJ1-1, with no clear D. The CDR3 is 13 residues long. Trimming stripped 1 base from V and 4 bases from J, with 10 bases between. The germline gives CDR1 GTSNPN, CDR2 SVGIG (reference sequence). CDR3 bases: TGTGCCTGGAGTGGACCAGGCCCCACTGAAGCTTTCTTT. As protein: CAWSGPGPTEAFF.

Only a few counts were recorded for this clone. CDR3 loop: CASSGQGVTTEAFF. For the CDR3, the DNA is TGTGCCAGCAGCGGACAGGGGGTCACCACTGAAGCTTTCTTT. The rearrangement uses TRBV7-2 and TRBJ1-1; 10 nucleotides match TRBD1. In germline, CDR1 is SGHTA, CDR2 FQGNSA. The V gene end was trimmed by 5 bases and the J gene end by 4 bases; junction bases not matched to a gene: 4. There are 14 residues in the CDR3.

The chain links TRBV10-3 to TRBJ1-5; D may be TRBD1 (6 bases). V gave up 2 bases and J gave up 1 base, with 12 bases separating them. The CDR3 spans 16 residues. Germline loops: CDR1 ENHRY, CDR2 SYGVKD. The CDR3 is CAISEAQGGSNQPQHF. The CDR3, as DNA: TGTGCCATCAGTGAGGCACAGGGAGGAAGCAATCAGCCCCAGCATTTT.

The genes are TRBV6-5 and TRBJ1-2; no reliable D call. Germline V lookup: CDR1 MNHEY, CDR2 SVGAGI. This CDR3 contains 11 residues. V dropped 6 bases and J dropped 8 bases, with 10 bases sitting between them. CDR3 region: CASSNGHGYTF. CDR3 bases: TGTGCCAGCAGCAACGGTCACGGCTACACCTTC.

This chain uses TRBV19 with TRBJ2-6; D is undetermined. V lost 6 bases, J lost 0 bases, and 12 bases lay in between. CDR3 length: 16 amino acids. Germline V gene sequence: CDR1 LNHDA, CDR2 SQIVND (reference sequence). The CDR3, as DNA: TGTGCCAGTAGCCTACCCCAAGTCTCTGGGGCCAACGTCCTGACTTTC. Its translation is CASSLPQVSGANVLTF.

This clone was detected a few times. V usage is TRBV7-9 and J usage is TRBJ2-7; D is ambiguous. The germline V gene has CDR1 SEHNR and CDR2 FQNEAQ (reference sequence). CDR3 length: 14 residues. V lost 1 base, J lost 7 bases, and 14 bases lay in between. The CDR3 is CASSLGYQVEEQYF. CDR3 bases: TGTGCCAGCAGCTTAGGGTACCAGGTCGAAGAGCAGTACTTC. Based on the CDR3 plus reference TRBV7-9 and TRBJ2-7, the full variable domain is DTGVSQNPRHKITKRGQNVTFRCDPISEHNRLYWYRQTLGQGPEFLTYFQNEAQLEKSRLLSDRFSAERPKGSFSTLEIQRTEQGDSAMYLCASSLGYQVEEQYFGPGTRLTVT.

This clone was observed a few times. This chain connects TRBV10-1 to TRBJ2-7, with 8 nucleotides matching TRBD2. Germline CDR1 WNHNN, CDR2 SYGVQD (reference sequence). V lost 6 bases, J lost 7 bases, and 8 bases stayed unmatched. There are 13 residues in the CDR3. Here the CDR3 reads CASSTGTRGEQYF. The CDR3, as DNA: TGCGCCAGCAGCACCGGGACTAGAGGAGAGCAGTACTTC.

The rearrangement uses TRBV28 and TRBJ1-5; 11 nucleotides line up with TRBD1. The CDR3 spans 16 residues. CDR1 is MDHEN and CDR2 is SYDVKM in the germline V gene. V lost 3 bases to trimming and J lost 9 bases; unmatched junction nucleotides: 10. The CDR3, as DNA: TGTGCCAGCAGTTTGTGGGGACAGGGGGTAAAGGGGCCCCAGCATTTT. Amino acid sequence: CASSLWGQGVKGPQHF.

This clone came up many times. The chain is built from TRBV5-1 and TRBJ2-7; 7 nucleotides agree with TRBD1. The CDR3 extends over 14 amino acids. V was clipped by 7 bases and J by 2 bases; unmatched bases: 9. The germline CDR1 and CDR2 sequences are SGHRS and YFSETQ. The CDR3 region is CASGPDRVPYEQYF. CDR3 nucleotide sequence: TGCGCCAGCGGCCCCGACAGGGTCCCCTACGAGCAGTACTTC.

The rearrangement joins TRBV7-3 to TRBJ2-1, with D perhaps assigned TRBD1 or TRBD2 (5 bases each). Germline V gene lookup returns CDR1 SGHTA and CDR2 FQGTGA. The CDR3 covers 15 residues. The V and J ends lost 4 bases and 2 bases respectively, with 12 bases between them. Here the CDR3 DNA reads TGTGCCAGCAGCTCCACTAGACAGCCCTACAATGAGCAGTTCTTC. As protein: CASSSTRQPYNEQFF.